The next 22 T cell receptor beta chains were all read from a single sample in a study of T cell responses to AZD1222 COVID-19 vaccine. Clones were sequenced by immunoSEQ multiplex PCR, and TCRdb holds only the in-frame ones, with some missing. The table has about 100,000 clones, less than 90% seen once. The starting material was peripheral blood, obtained on day 0 of AZD1222 vaccination. Source of these receptors: an adult in good health.

Points on this clone: The sample has other DNA sequences that encode this CDR3 too. The chain joins TRBV28 to TRBJ1-3; D remains ambiguous. The CDR3 contains 13 residues. The germline gives CDR1 MDHEN, CDR2 SYDVKM. Trimming removed 4 bases from V and 1 base from J, with 5 bases in between. The chain's CDR3 is CASSSGSGNTIYF. The CDR3, as DNA: TGTGCCAGCAGTTCAGGATCTGGAAACACCATATATTTT.

V and J are TRBV11-3 and TRBJ2-5, with a tentative D call TRBD2 (6 bases). This CDR3 has 13 amino acids. Trimming left V 6 bases short and J 4 bases short, with 12 bases between. The germline gives CDR1 SGHNT, CDR2 YENEEA. The CDR3 region is CASSGIGGETQYF. The CDR3 DNA reads as TGTGCCAGCAGTGGGATCGGGGGAGAGACCCAGTACTTC. Full variable domain (missing parts from reference TRBV11-3 and TRBJ2-5): EAGVVQSPRYKIIEKKQPVAFWCNPISGHNTLYWYLQNLGQGPELLIRYENEEAVDDSQLPKDRFSAERLKGVDSTLKIQPAELGDSAVYLCASSGIGGETQYFGPGTRLLVL.

The gene calls are TRBV6-2 or TRBV6-3 and TRBJ2-1, with a tentative D call TRBD2 (5 bases). The germline CDR1 and CDR2 sequences are MNHEY and SVGEGT. This CDR3 is built from 13 residues. Trimming pared 6 bases from V and 4 bases from J, leaving 10 bases between. DNA for the CDR3: TGTGCCAGCAGCCCTGGACTGTACAATGAGCAGTTCTTC. Protein sequence: CASSPGLYNEQFF.

The V and J genes are TRBV20-1 and TRBJ2-1; D is unclear. CDR3 length: 11 residues. V was cut by 3 bases and J by 9 bases, with 9 bases left in between. Germline CDR1 DFQATT, CDR2 SNEGSKA (reference sequence). The CDR3 loop is CSASKGTEQFF. In DNA, the CDR3 is TGCAGTGCTAGCAAGGGCACTGAGCAGTTCTTC.

V and J are TRBV4-3 and TRBJ2-7, with 7 bases lining up with TRBD2. V shed 1 base and J 3 bases; nucleotides not matched to a gene: 6. The length of the CDR3 is 15 residues. The germline V gene has CDR1 LGHNA and CDR2 YSLEER. CDR3 nucleotide sequence: TGCGCCAGCAGCCAAGGTCTAGCGGTCCACTACGAGCAGTACTTC. This encodes CASSQGLAVHYEQYF.

The chain links TRBV7-2 to TRBJ1-6; 9 bases line up with TRBD1. V shed 4 bases, J shed 9 bases, and the junction held 1 base outside the gene matches. This CDR3 comprises 13 residues. CDR1 is SGHTA, CDR2 FQGNSA, per germline. The CDR3 reads CASSSDRGSPLHF. Here the CDR3 DNA reads TGTGCCAGCAGCTCGGACAGGGGTTCACCCCTCCACTTT. Complete variable domain (other parts from reference TRBV7-2 and TRBJ1-6): GAGVSQSPSNKVTEKGKDVELRCDPISGHTALYWYRQSLGQGLEFLIYFQGNSAPDKSGLPSDRFSAERTGGSVSTLTIQRTQQEDSAVYLCASSSDRGSPLHFGNGTRLTVT.

V is TRBV6-5 and J is TRBJ2-3; D might be TRBD2 (6 bases). The CDR3 totals 15 residues. Germline V gene lookup returns CDR1 MNHEY and CDR2 SVGAGI. Trimming took off 0 bases at V and 8 bases at J, with 15 bases between the two ends. CDR3 sequence: CASSYSGSGEGTQYF. As DNA, the CDR3 is TGTGCCAGCAGTTACTCGGGATCGGGGGAAGGTACGCAGTATTTT.

The rearrangement links TRBV5-1 to TRBJ1-2; tentative D call: TRBD1 (6 bases). The germline V gene encodes CDR1 SGHRS and CDR2 YFSETQ. Trimming pared 1 base from V and 5 bases from J, leaving 12 bases between. The CDR3 consists of 14 residues. The CDR3 DNA reads TGCGCCAGCAGCTTGACAGGGCGGATTTATGGCTACACCTTC. It translates to CASSLTGRIYGYTF. Together with reference TRBV5-1 and TRBJ1-2, the CDR3 gives the full variable domain: KAGVTQTPRYLIKTRGQQVTLSCSPISGHRSVSWYQQTPGQGLQFLFEYFSETQRNKGNFPGRFSGRQFSNSRSEMNVSTLELGDSALYLCASSLTGRIYGYTFGSGTRLTVV.

This chain links TRBV9 with TRBJ1-1; D remains ambiguous. This CDR3 has 14 amino acids. The germline CDR1 and CDR2 sequences are SGDLS and YYNGEE. The ends were cut back, 1 base at V and 2 bases at J, with 9 bases in the middle. The CDR3 sequence is CASSVSMGNTEAFF. The DNA of the CDR3 is TGTGCCAGCAGCGTATCAATGGGAAACACTGAAGCTTTCTTT.

The chain has TRBV30 and TRBJ2-7, with 7 bases fitting TRBD2. This CDR3 spans 13 amino acids. The ends lost 8 bases at V and 5 bases at J; junction bases unmatched: 12. The germline V gene encodes CDR1 GTSNPN and CDR2 SVGIG (reference sequence). CDR3 amino acids: CARSAGAWNEQYF. In DNA form, the CDR3 reads TGTGCCCGTTCGGCGGGAGCTTGGAACGAGCAGTACTTC.

For the CDR3, the DNA is TGTGCCAGCAGTTTCAGGGTAAATGGCTACACCTTC. Residues: CASSFRVNGYTF. The chain employs TRBV28 and TRBJ1-2, with a weak D call TRBD1 (5 bases). The CDR3 totals 12 residues. Trimming stripped 3 bases from V and 6 bases from J, with 8 bases between. The germline V gene has CDR1 MDHEN and CDR2 SYDVKM.

The chain couples TRBV4-1 to TRBJ2-2; 11 bases align to TRBD2. Germline CDR1 and CDR2: MGHRA and YSYEKL. The CDR3 contains 19 residues. J gave up 1 base and V 1 base, and 8 bases lay outside the gene matches. The CDR3 DNA reads TGCGCCAGCAGCCAAGGGGGGGCGGGACTAGCGGTGAACACCGGGGAGCTGTTTTTT. Protein product: CASSQGGAGLAVNTGELFF.

The rearrangement uses TRBV9 and TRBJ2-1; no clear D gene. With 2 bases removed from V and 9 bases from J, the gap between germline ends came to 18 bases. Germline V CDR1 and CDR2: SGDLS, YYNGEE. The CDR3 is 15 residues long. CDR3 nucleotides: TGTGCCAGCAGCGTGAATTCCCTTTTGGTGGGTGAGCAGTTCTTC. Its protein product is CASSVNSLLVGEQFF.

The J gene is TRBJ2-3, the V gene TRBV29-1, with a tentative D call TRBD2 (5 bases). Trimming removed 5 bases from V and 3 bases from J, with 18 bases in between. Germline V gene data show CDR1 as SQVTM and CDR2 as ANQGSEA. CDR3 length: 15 residues. The CDR3 is CSVLMITGVTDTQYF. CDR3 in DNA: TGCAGCGTTTTAATGATTACCGGGGTGACAGATACGCAGTATTTT.

This chain joins TRBV7-9 and TRBJ2-1; 7 bases fit TRBD2. This CDR3 is 15 amino acids long. The germline CDR1 and CDR2 sequences are SEHNR and FQNEAQ (reference sequence). The V and J ends lost 2 bases and 3 bases, in that order; junction bases with no gene match: 4. Here the CDR3 DNA reads TGTGCCAGCAGCTTAACCCAGCGGGGCTACAATGAGCAGTTCTTC. Translated, it gives CASSLTQRGYNEQFF.

The chain couples TRBV6-2 or TRBV6-3 to TRBJ1-2; D is uncertain. Trimming pared 2 bases from V and 10 bases from J, leaving 17 bases between. The CDR3 is 14 amino acids. Per the germline V gene, CDR1 is MNHEY and CDR2 is SVGEGT. CDR3 DNA sequence: TGTGCCAGCAGTTACCCTACAATTTGGGCTAACTACACCTTC. It is translated as CASSYPTIWANYTF.

This rearrangement joins TRBV5-6 to TRBJ2-1; 8 nucleotides match TRBD2. The CDR3 has 13 residues. Germline CDR1 is SGHDT and CDR2 is YYEEEE. V was pared by 10 bases and J by 2 bases, with 5 bases of the junction left unmatched. CDR3 DNA sequence: TGTGCCGGCTCAGCGGGAGCCTACAATGAGCAGTTCTTC. This sequence encodes CAGSAGAYNEQFF.

The count of this clone is one. The rearrangement links TRBV4-3 to TRBJ2-6, with 8 bases identical to TRBD2. Germline CDR1 and CDR2: LGHNA and YSLEER. The CDR3 runs 18 residues. V dropped 4 bases and J dropped 0; count of bases not matched to a gene: 8. The CDR3 loop reads CASSPGGGQSSGANVLTF. The CDR3 bases are TGCGCCAGCAGCCCCGGCGGGGGGCAGTCCTCTGGGGCCAACGTCCTGACTTTC.

This CDR3 reads CASSLGQGGKVYEQYF. As DNA, the CDR3 is TGTGCCAGCAGCTTGGGACAGGGAGGAAAAGTCTACGAGCAGTACTTC. The rearrangement joins TRBV7-9 to TRBJ2-7; 9 nucleotides align to TRBD1. The germline CDR1 and CDR2 sequences are SEHNR and FQNEAQ (reference sequence). Trimming took 3 bases from V and 3 from J; bases not matched to a gene: 9. This CDR3 region has 16 residues.

V and J are TRBV30 and TRBJ2-7, with D tentatively TRBD2 (5 bases). The V gene lost 4 bases and the J gene lost 1 base, with 20 bases spanning the gap. The length of the CDR3 is 16 residues. The germline V gene has CDR1 GTSNPN and CDR2 SVGIG (reference sequence). Here the CDR3 reads CAWNPNWRGRSYEQYF. The CDR3 DNA sequence: TGTGCCTGGAATCCCAACTGGAGAGGGCGTTCCTACGAGCAGTACTTC.

The rearrangement joins TRBV12-3 or TRBV12-4 to TRBJ2-7; D call uncertain. CDR3 size: 12 residues. Trimming removed 4 bases from V and 5 bases from J, with 9 bases in between. The CDR3 DNA reads as TGTGCCAGCAGTTCCCCCTCGGACGAGCAGTACTTC. Its protein is CASSSPSDEQYF.

The rearrangement links TRBV30 to TRBJ1-2, with TRBD1 identical over 7 bases. The CDR3 has 15 residues. From germline, CDR1 is GTSNPN and CDR2 SVGIG (reference sequence). V shed 0 bases and J 7 bases; nucleotides not matched to a gene: 11. This chain's CDR3 is CAWSVDSYRGFGYTF. The CDR3 DNA reads TGTGCCTGGAGTGTCGACAGCTACAGGGGCTTTGGCTACACCTTC.